The 2 T cell receptor beta chains in this list originate from one sample, sequenced in a study of cytomegalovirus exposure and HLA in healthy donors. Produced via immunoSEQ multiplex PCR; TCRdb's table is partial and in-frame only. The sample includes about 150,000 clones, about nine tenths of them seen just once. Sequencing used PBMCs. The source of these receptors is a young man in good health and CMV-seronegative.

This clone appeared a few times. This chain uses TRBV28 with TRBJ2-5; D is perhaps TRBD1 (6 bases). The CDR3 is made up of 14 amino acids. The germline gives CDR1 MDHEN, CDR2 SYDVKM. Between the trimmed V and J ends, which lost 6 bases and 4 bases, there was a span of 15 bases. CDR3: CASSATGTIETQYF. CDR3 DNA: TGTGCCAGCAGCGCGACCGGGACAATAGAGACCCAGTACTTC.

The genes are TRBV27 and TRBJ2-3; TRBD2 matches 9 bases. V lost 5 bases, J lost 3 bases, and 21 bases stayed unmatched. Looked up from germline, CDR1 is MNHEY and CDR2 is SMNVEV (reference sequence). The CDR3 covers 20 residues. The CDR3 is CASSPRARGPSGTATDTQYF. The DNA for the CDR3 is TGTGCCAGCAGTCCCCGGGCACGGGGCCCTAGCGGGACTGCGACAGATACGCAGTATTTT.